These 21 T cell receptor beta chains were sequenced from one sample in a study of T cell repertoires in cytomegalovirus infection. Their antigen targets remain unknown. TCRdb independently ran MiXCR on the reads; one entry per CDR3 protein. Counted here are approximately 990,000 distinct CDR3 sequences, about a third occurring once; the ten biggest clones make up roughly an eighth. The source material was cultured CD8+ T cells from PBMCs, sampled from culture after CMV antigen stimulation. The receptors here all came from a human donor in good health (CMV status not recorded). Some clones in this sample may be carry-over from other donors' samples.

The chain carries TRBV20-1 and TRBJ1-1; no firm D call. The V gene lost 1 base and the J gene lost 1 base, with 10 bases spanning the gap. In germline, CDR1 is DFQATT, CDR2 SNEGSKA (reference sequence). This CDR3 spans 14 amino acids. CDR3 coding DNA: TGCAGTGCTAGAGCTCTACAAGGGAACACTGAAGCTTTCTTT. Translated: CSARALQGNTEAFF.

V usage is TRBV12-5 and J usage is TRBJ1-2, with D unclear. CDR3 size: 12 residues. From germline, CDR1 is LGHNT and CDR2 FRNRAP. The V end was cut by 2 bases, the J end by 6 bases, with 7 bases between. The CDR3 spells CASGLPQDGYTF. CDR3 nucleotide sequence: TGTGCTAGTGGTTTGCCTCAGGATGGCTACACCTTC.

Ten or more counts support this clonotype. This chain joins TRBV7-8 and TRBJ2-1, with 7 bases lining up with TRBD2. Unmatched junction bases numbered 10, after V lost 5 bases and J lost 3 bases. Germline V CDR1 and CDR2: SGHVS, FQNEAQ. This CDR3 contains 16 residues. The CDR3 is CASSHQVVAGYNEQFF. The CDR3 DNA is TGTGCCAGCAGCCACCAGGTGGTAGCGGGCTACAATGAGCAGTTCTTC. Drawing the rest from reference TRBV7-8 and TRBJ2-1, the complete variable domain is GAGVSQSPRYKVAKRGQDVALRCDPISGHVSLFWYQQALGQGPEFLTYFQNEAQLDKSGLPSDRFFAERPEGSVSTLKIQRTQQEDSAVYLCASSHQVVAGYNEQFFGPGTRLTVL.

In its sample, this clonotype was seen a few times. The chain combines TRBV19 with TRBJ2-1; D uncertain. Trimming shortened V by 8 bases and J by 4 bases, and 9 bases separated the two germline ends. The CDR3 sequence is 12 residues long. CDR1 and CDR2 from the germline V gene are LNHDA and SQIVND (reference sequence). Here the CDR3 DNA reads TGTGCCAGTCGGATGGGATACAATGAGCAGTTCTTC. This codes for CASRMGYNEQFF.

V is TRBV2 and J is TRBJ2-7, with D perhaps matching TRBD1 (6 bases). The ends were cut back, 3 bases at V and 8 bases at J, with 17 bases in the middle. The CDR3 totals 14 residues. The germline gives CDR1 SNHLY, CDR2 FYNNEI. In nucleotides, the CDR3 is TGTGCCAGCAGTGAGACAGGCTTGGAGAACAAGCAGTACGTC. Translating it yields CASSETGLENKQYV.

The sample holds many counts of this clonotype. This chain links TRBV7-8 with TRBJ2-3; a possible D gene is TRBD2 (5 bases). The CDR3 covers 18 residues. Germline V gene sequence: CDR1 SGHVS, CDR2 FQNEAQ. Trimming took 5 bases from V and 2 from J, leaving 23 bases between them. CDR3 sequence reads: CASSPRSGVAGFTDTQYF. The CDR3, as DNA: TGTGCCAGCAGCCCCCGGTCCGGGGTAGCTGGGTTCACAGATACGCAGTATTTT.

The table lists this clonotype with a few counts. The CDR3 sequence: CASSGTDLIYGYTF. As DNA, the CDR3 is TGTGCCAGCAGCGGGACAGATCTGATCTATGGCTACACCTTC. V is TRBV2 and J is TRBJ1-2; TRBD1 aligns across 7 bases. Germline CDR1 is SNHLY and CDR2 is FYNNEI. The junction had 8 bases not matched to a gene; V was cut back by 6 bases and J by 4 bases. The CDR3 covers 14 residues.

The chain joins TRBV27 to TRBJ2-4, with D possibly TRBD1 on 6 matching bases. Trimming took 3 bases from V and 10 from J, leaving 13 bases between them. From germline, CDR1 is MNHEY and CDR2 SMNVEV (reference sequence). This CDR3 contains 13 residues. The CDR3 DNA reads TGTGCCAGCAGTTTTGGACAGCACTTAATTCAGTACTTC. Amino acid sequence: CASSFGQHLIQYF.

The CDR3 loop reads CASSYYMNTGELFF. CDR3 in DNA: TGCGCCAGCAGTTACTACATGAACACCGGGGAGCTGTTTTTT. The chain uses TRBV5-1 and TRBJ2-2, with D unresolved. The CDR3 has 14 residues. Germline loops: CDR1 SGHRS, CDR2 YFSETQ. Trimming cost V 5 bases and J 1 base, with 9 bases left between them.

The chain is built from TRBV7-8 and TRBJ2-1; a weak D match, TRBD2 (6 bases). The tail of the sequence fits TRBJ2-7 better, so the J call may be wrong. The CDR3 has 15 residues. In germline, CDR1 is SGHVS, CDR2 FQNEAQ. The CDR3 DNA reads TGTGCCAGCAGCTTAGAAGACCGGCTGCGGGATGAGCAGTACTTC. Encoded protein: CASSLEDRLRDEQYF.

The J gene is TRBJ2-7, the V gene TRBV7-6; either TRBD1 or TRBD2 may supply D (5 bases each). The V end was cut by 1 base, the J end by 6 bases, with 13 bases between. CDR1 is SGHVS and CDR2 is FNYEAQ in the germline V gene. CDR3 length: 14 amino acids. The CDR3 reads CASSLVGPNGEQYF. DNA for the CDR3: TGTGCCAGCAGCTTAGTGGGACCAAACGGCGAGCAGTACTTC.

CDR3 amino acids: CASSYGASGGPPETQYF. The CDR3 DNA reads as TGTGCCAGCAGTTACGGGGCTAGCGGGGGTCCTCCGGAGACCCAGTACTTC. The gene calls are TRBV6-2 or TRBV6-3 and TRBJ2-5, with 10 bases matching TRBD2. With V trimmed by 2 bases and J by 5 bases, 11 bases remained unmatched. CDR1 and CDR2 (germline): MNHEY, SVGEGT. The length of the CDR3 is 17 residues.

This clonotype was counted between two and nine times. The gene calls are TRBV5-8 and TRBJ2-7; 7 bases map to TRBD1. The germline V gene has CDR1 SGHTS and CDR2 YDEGEE. This CDR3 has 16 amino acids. V gave up 1 base and J gave up 1 base; unmatched junction bases: 8. The CDR3: CASSLTETGSSYEQYV. In DNA, the CDR3 is TGTGCCAGCAGCTTGACCGAGACAGGGTCATCCTACGAGCAGTACGTC.

Turning to this clonotype: One end of the junction does not line up with germline, which may come from a read error. This rearrangement joins TRBV27 to TRBJ2-1; D ambiguous. This CDR3 spans 14 amino acids. Germline V gives CDR1 MNHEY, CDR2 SMNVEV (reference sequence). CDR3 sequence: CTSSLSSPYNEQFF. CDR3 nucleotides: TGTACCAGCAGTTTAAGTAGCCCCTACAATGAGCAGTTCTTC.

The genes are TRBV6-6 and TRBJ1-4; D is unresolved. The germline V gene encodes CDR1 MNHNY and CDR2 SVGAGI (reference sequence). The CDR3 is 16 residues long. V was clipped by 3 bases and J by 0 bases, with 11 bases between them. The CDR3 reads CASSYLTRATNEKLFF. The CDR3 DNA reads as TGTGCCAGCAGTTATCTAACACGGGCAACTAATGAAAAACTGTTTTTT.

This clonotype came up a few times. The rearrangement uses TRBV6-2 or TRBV6-3 and TRBJ2-2, with TRBD2 matching over 7 bases. The length of the CDR3 is 14 residues. Germline assignment: CDR1 MNHEY and CDR2 SVGEGT. After removal of 2 bases from V and 13 bases from J, the junction contained 10 bases not matched to a gene. CDR3 sequence reads: CASSYPGLGSGLFF. The CDR3 DNA reads TGTGCCAGCAGTTACCCTGGACTAGGATCTGGGCTGTTTTTT.

The V gene is TRBV5-5, the J gene TRBJ1-1; D remains unclear. Per the germline V gene, CDR1 is SGHKS and CDR2 is YYEKEE (reference sequence). The CDR3 contains 15 residues. V lost 4 bases, J lost 1 base, and 14 bases lay in between. The CDR3 region has the DNA TGTGCCAGCAGCACCCGCCTTGTCCCGAACACTGAAGCTTTCTTT. This translates into CASSTRLVPNTEAFF.

The chain employs TRBV5-7 and TRBJ2-2; 7 bases agree with TRBD1. TRBV5-7 is an ORF, with its function uncertain. J lost 5 bases, V lost 1 base, and 8 bases had no gene match. The CDR3 sequence is 16 residues long. The CDR3 is CASSLTGTVATGELFF. In DNA, the CDR3 is TGTGCCAGCAGCTTGACCGGGACAGTGGCGACCGGGGAGCTGTTTTTT.

This clonotype has only a few counts. The CDR3 reads CASSYRQGSTGELFF. In DNA form, the CDR3 reads TGTGCCAGCAGCTACCGACAGGGGAGCACCGGGGAGCTGTTTTTT. The gene calls are TRBV13 and TRBJ2-2; TRBD1 aligns across 8 bases. The CDR3 extends over 15 amino acids. Per the germline V gene, CDR1 is PRHDT and CDR2 is FYEKMQ (reference sequence). The V gene end was trimmed by 4 bases and the J gene end by 4 bases; junction bases not matched to a gene: 5.

This clonotype came up once. CDR3 in DNA: TGCAGTGCGGCGCGGAGTTCCTACGAGCAGTACGTC. Amino acids: CSAARSSYEQYV. This rearrangement joins TRBV20-1 to TRBJ2-7; D ambiguous. The CDR3 is made up of 12 amino acids. CDR1 and CDR2 (germline): DFQATT, SNEGSKA (reference sequence). V lost 6 bases and J 1 base, leaving 10 bases between the germline ends.

This clonotype has ten or more counts. The rearrangement joins TRBV11-2 to TRBJ2-3; D might be TRBD1 or TRBD2, each matching 6 bases. Germline values: CDR1 SGHAT, CDR2 FQNNGV. The CDR3 is 15 residues long. With 5 bases removed from V and 4 bases from J, the gap between germline ends came to 16 bases. CDR3 loop: CASSGVGGPADTQYF. CDR3 nucleotide sequence: TGTGCCAGCAGCGGTGTTGGGGGGCCCGCAGATACGCAGTATTTT. The whole variable domain, remainder taken from reference TRBV11-2 and TRBJ2-3, is EAGVAQSPRYKIIEKRQSVAFWCNPISGHATLYWYQQILGQGPKLLIQFQNNGVVDDSQLPKDRFSAERLKGVDSTLKIQPAKLEDSAVYLCASSGVGGPADTQYFGPGTRLTVL.